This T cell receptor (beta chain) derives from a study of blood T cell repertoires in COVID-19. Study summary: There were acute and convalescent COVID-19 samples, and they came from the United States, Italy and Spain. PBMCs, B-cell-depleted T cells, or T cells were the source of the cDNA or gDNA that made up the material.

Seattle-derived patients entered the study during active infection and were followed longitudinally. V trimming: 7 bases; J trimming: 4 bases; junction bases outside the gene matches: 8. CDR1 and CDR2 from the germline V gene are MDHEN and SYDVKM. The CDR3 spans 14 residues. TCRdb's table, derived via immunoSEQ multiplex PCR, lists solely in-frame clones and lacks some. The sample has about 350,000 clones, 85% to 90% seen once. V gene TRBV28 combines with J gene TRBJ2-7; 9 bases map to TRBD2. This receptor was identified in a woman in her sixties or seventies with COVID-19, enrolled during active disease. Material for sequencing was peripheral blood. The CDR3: CASTQGLAVYEQYF. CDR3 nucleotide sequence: TGTGCCAGCACCCAGGGACTAGCAGTTTACGAGCAGTACTTC.